The 20 T cell receptor beta chains presented below share a single source sample, sequenced in a study of cytomegalovirus exposure and HLA in healthy donors. This PCR relied on a set of 60 Vbeta primers and 13 Jbeta primers. Produced via immunoSEQ multiplex PCR; TCRdb's table is partial and in-frame only. The profile shows over 150,000 clones, about 74% of them singletons. Sequenced: PBMCs. The receptors come from a woman in her 40s in good health and CMV-seronegative.

This sequence joins TRBV11-3 and TRBJ2-7; 7 bases match TRBD1. CDR1 and CDR2 (germline): SGHNT, YENEEA. V gave up 5 bases and J gave up 6 bases; unmatched junction bases: 10. This CDR3 is built from 14 residues. The CDR3 sequence: CASSPRQGTSEQYF. The CDR3 DNA is TGTGCCAGCAGCCCCCGACAGGGAACGAGCGAGCAGTACTTC. Together with reference TRBV11-3 and TRBJ2-7, the CDR3 gives the full variable domain: EAGVVQSPRYKIIEKKQPVAFWCNPISGHNTLYWYLQNLGQGPELLIRYENEEAVDDSQLPKDRFSAERLKGVDSTLKIQPAELGDSAVYLCASSPRQGTSEQYFGPGTRLTVT.

This chain joins TRBV5-1 and TRBJ2-7; the D is unclear. The CDR3 runs to 14 residues. Germline V lookup: CDR1 SGHRS, CDR2 YFSETQ. The V end lost 4 bases, the J end lost 0 bases, and 11 bases lay between the germline ends. The CDR3 sequence: CASSPAAGSYEQYF. In DNA, the CDR3 is TGCGCCAGCAGCCCCGCGGCTGGCTCCTACGAGCAGTACTTC.

V usage is TRBV15 and J usage is TRBJ2-2; 8 bases align to TRBD1. The J segment lost 4 bases and the V segment lost 5 bases, leaving 6 bases of the junction unmatched. Per germline, CDR1 LNHNV and CDR2 YYDKDF (reference sequence). CDR3 length: 15 amino acids. The CDR3 DNA follows: TGTGCCACCAGCGGACAGGGTTTCGGCACCGGGGAGCTGTTTTTT. It specifies CATSGQGFGTGELFF. The whole variable domain, filled in from reference TRBV15 and TRBJ2-2, reads DAMVIQNPRYQVTQFGKPVTLSCSQTLNHNVMYWYQQKSSQAPKLLFHYYDKDFNNEADTPDNFQSRRPNTSFCFLDIRSPGLGDTAMYLCATSGQGFGTGELFFGEGSRLTVL.

The chain joins TRBV5-1 to TRBJ2-3; D not resolved. V lost 4 bases to trimming and J lost 0 bases, with 12 bases between them. Germline CDR1 and CDR2: SGHRS and YFSETQ. The CDR3 is 15 residues long. In DNA, the CDR3 is TGCGCCAGCAGCCCCCTCGGCAGGAGCACAGATACGCAGTATTTT. Translated, it gives CASSPLGRSTDTQYF.

The rearrangement links TRBV28 to TRBJ2-7; tentative D call: TRBD1 (5 bases). This CDR3 comprises 13 residues. Germline CDR1 MDHEN, CDR2 SYDVKM. Trimming took 6 bases from V and 2 from J, leaving 11 bases between them. The CDR3 sequence is CASRAGLTYEQYF. The CDR3 DNA sequence: TGTGCCAGCAGGGCAGGGCTAACCTACGAGCAGTACTTC.

This clone was observed a few times. The chain uses TRBV28 and TRBJ2-7, with 8 bases fitting TRBD2. The trim removed 7 bases at V and 2 bases at J, leaving 1 base unmatched. The CDR3 is 12 amino acids. Germline CDR1 MDHEN, CDR2 SYDVKM. CDR3 bases: TGTGCCAGCAAGCGGGGGACCTACGAGCAGTACTTC. This encodes CASKRGTYEQYF.

The chain employs TRBV11-2 and TRBJ1-1; the match to TRBD1 covers 7 bases. This CDR3 contains 18 residues. The V and J ends lost 5 bases and 7 bases, in that order; junction bases with no gene match: 22. Germline V gene lookup returns CDR1 SGHAT and CDR2 FQNNGV. The CDR3 DNA reads as TGTGCCAGCAGCCCATCAAGAGAGGGGGCGGGACGGGTTGGTGAAGCTTTCTTT. It encodes CASSPSREGAGRVGEAFF.

The gene calls are TRBV2 and TRBJ1-1; D ambiguous. CDR1 is SNHLY and CDR2 is FYNNEI in the germline V gene. CDR3 size: 16 residues. V dropped 0 bases and J dropped 2 bases, with 13 bases sitting between them. DNA for the CDR3: TGTGCCAGCAGTGAAGCGGGCTTACTCGTTAACACTGAAGCTTTCTTT. Its translation is CASSEAGLLVNTEAFF. The complete variable domain, with remaining parts taken from reference TRBV2 and TRBJ1-1, reads EPEVTQTPSHQVTQMGQEVILRCVPISNHLYFYWYRQILGQKVEFLVSFYNNEISEKSEIFDDQFSVERPDGSNFTLKIRSTKLEDSAMYFCASSEAGLLVNTEAFFGQGTRLTVV.

This clone occurred once. This chain uses TRBV6-1 with TRBJ2-6, with 7 bases fitting TRBD2. Trimming took 6 bases from V and 4 from J; bases not matched to a gene: 6. The germline V gene encodes CDR1 MNHNS and CDR2 SASEGT. The CDR3 has 15 residues. CDR3 amino acids: CASRPGRDGANVLTF. The DNA for the CDR3 is TGTGCCAGCAGGCCTGGGAGGGACGGGGCCAACGTCCTGACTTTC.

A few counts support this clone. The CDR3 spells CASSYSPTGQYGYTF. CDR3 bases: TGTGCCAGCAGTTACTCTCCGACAGGCCAGTATGGCTACACCTTC. The rearrangement uses TRBV6-5 and TRBJ1-2; weak D call: TRBD1 (6 bases). The CDR3 is 15 amino acids. V lost 0 bases and J 5 bases, leaving 13 bases between the germline ends. CDR1 is MNHEY, CDR2 SVGAGI, per germline.

The V call is TRBV11-2, the J call TRBJ1-2, with D perhaps matching TRBD1 (5 bases). CDR1 is SGHAT and CDR2 is FQNNGV in the germline V gene. Trimming took off 6 bases at V and 3 bases at J, with 20 bases between the two ends. CDR3 length: 16 amino acids. CDR3 protein: CASSPGLFLSHYGYTF. In DNA form, the CDR3 reads TGTGCCAGCAGTCCAGGGCTCTTCCTATCTCACTATGGCTACACCTTC.

V usage is TRBV7-6 and J usage is TRBJ1-4, with 10 bases lining up with TRBD1. V gave up 3 bases and J gave up 6 bases; unmatched junction bases: 13. Germline-derived CDR1 and CDR2 are SGHVS and FNYEAQ. The CDR3 has 18 amino acids. CDR3 sequence: CASSLPHESGTGDEKLFF. CDR3 nucleotides: TGTGCCAGCAGCTTGCCACACGAATCTGGGACAGGGGATGAAAAACTGTTTTTT.

This sequence joins TRBV5-1 and TRBJ2-2; D ambiguous. V was cut by 5 bases and J by 6 bases, with 5 bases left in between. Germline assignment: CDR1 SGHRS and CDR2 YFSETQ. This CDR3 has 11 residues. This chain's CDR3 is CASRQSGELFF. CDR3 nucleotides: TGCGCCAGCAGACAGTCCGGGGAGCTGTTTTTT.

The chain joins TRBV11-2 to TRBJ2-2; 8 nucleotides align to TRBD1. Germline V gene sequence: CDR1 SGHAT, CDR2 FQNNGV. CDR3 length: 15 residues. The V gene end was trimmed by 0 bases and the J gene end by 5 bases; junction bases not matched to a gene: 2. The CDR3 coding sequence is TGTGCCAGCAGCTTAGACAGGGGGCCAACCGGGGAGCTGTTTTTT. Its protein product is CASSLDRGPTGELFF.

This clone was detected a few times. The genes are TRBV10-1 and TRBJ2-7, with a possible D match to TRBD2 (5 bases). The CDR3 has 14 amino acids. Germline CDR1 is WNHNN and CDR2 is SYGVQD (reference sequence). Trimming took 3 bases from V and 8 from J, leaving 17 bases between them. Written as DNA, the CDR3 is TGCGCCAGCAGTGACCAGAGGGCGGCGGGCCAGCAGTACTTC. Protein: CASSDQRAAGQQYF.

A word on this clone: A read error may produce the germline difference seen at one junction end. The chain recombines TRBV7-7 with TRBJ2-2, with D perhaps TRBD1 (5 bases). In germline, CDR1 is SSHAT, CDR2 FNYEAQ (reference sequence). The CDR3 runs 14 residues. In nucleotides, the CDR3 is TGTGCTAGCAGCTCGACAGCCCTAACCGGGGAGCTGTTTTTT. Its translation is CASSSTALTGELFF.

This sequence joins TRBV6-5 and TRBJ2-1; D ambiguous. V lost 0 bases and J 4 bases, leaving 10 bases between the germline ends. The CDR3 runs to 15 residues. Per the germline V gene, CDR1 is MNHEY and CDR2 is SVGAGI. CDR3 coding DNA: TGTGCCAGCAGTTACTCTCCGAGGTATTACAATGAGCAGTTCTTC. It yields the protein CASSYSPRYYNEQFF.

The chain employs TRBV6-5 and TRBJ1-2, with 8 positions matching TRBD1. This CDR3 has 14 residues. V was pared by 6 bases and J by 4 bases, with 7 bases of the junction left unmatched. CDR1 is MNHEY, CDR2 SVGAGI, per germline. CDR3 in DNA: TGTGCCAGCAGGGGGACAGGCGGGCCCTATGGCTACACCTTC. Translated: CASRGTGGPYGYTF.

The chain combines TRBV2 with TRBJ1-1, with TRBD1 matching over 9 bases. Trimming took 5 bases from V and 1 from J; bases not matched to a gene: 2. Germline-derived CDR1 and CDR2 are SNHLY and FYNNEI. CDR3 size: 14 residues. The chain's CDR3 is CASSLQGANTEAFF. The DNA for the CDR3 is TGTGCCAGCAGTCTACAGGGGGCGAACACTGAAGCTTTCTTT.

This chain uses TRBV7-2 with TRBJ1-2, with D hard to call. V dropped 4 bases and J dropped 7 bases, with 13 bases sitting between them. Germline lookup yields CDR1 SGHTA and CDR2 FQGNSA. The CDR3 is made up of 13 amino acids. The CDR3 DNA sequence: TGTGCCAGCAGCTCGATAACGGGGATTGGCTACACCTTC. Translated: CASSSITGIGYTF.